These 6 T cell receptor beta chains were all obtained from the same sample, sequenced in a study of T cell responses to AZD1222 COVID-19 vaccine. Libraries were prepared by immunoSEQ multiplex PCR; TCRdb keeps only in-frame clonotypes and omits some of them. The table has more than 150,000 clones, about 90% seen once; the top ten hold around 1.3%. This specimen was peripheral blood, taken 28 days after the second AZD1222 dose. The receptors were gathered from an adult who received the AZD1222 COVID-19 vaccine.

The chain uses TRBV11-2 and TRBJ1-2; tentatively, D is TRBD1 (5 bases). Trimming removed 5 bases from V and 4 bases from J, with 8 bases in between. The CDR3 covers 12 residues. The germline V gene has CDR1 SGHAT and CDR2 FQNNGV. The chain's CDR3 is CASSRGGYGYTF. In DNA, the CDR3 is TGTGCCAGCAGCCGGGGGGGCTATGGCTACACCTTC.

This CDR3 is CASSQVMTTNTGELFF. CDR3 nucleotide sequence: TGCGCCAGCAGCCAAGTGATGACTACCAACACCGGGGAGCTGTTTTTT. V gene TRBV4-1 combines with J gene TRBJ2-2; D is perhaps TRBD2 (5 bases). Germline CDR1 MGHRA, CDR2 YSYEKL. V shed 1 base and J shed 2 bases, with 11 bases lying between them. This CDR3 is 16 amino acids long.

The J gene is TRBJ1-6, the V gene TRBV27; D is perhaps TRBD1 (6 bases). Germline-derived CDR1 and CDR2 are MNHEY and SMNVEV (reference sequence). This CDR3 comprises 17 residues. The ends were cut back, 2 bases at V and 0 bases at J, with 11 bases in the middle. The CDR3 protein is CASSLGTGSSYNSPLHF. The CDR3 DNA reads TGTGCCAGCAGTTTAGGAACAGGGAGCTCCTATAATTCACCCCTCCACTTT.

The chain couples TRBV14 to TRBJ2-1, with D perhaps matching TRBD1 (7 bases). CDR3 size: 16 residues. Germline V gives CDR1 SGHDN, CDR2 FVKESK. Trimming cost V 6 bases and J 1 base, with 16 bases left between them. The CDR3 sequence is CASRDLQGGSYNEQFF. Written as DNA, the CDR3 is TGTGCCAGCAGAGACCTTCAGGGGGGTTCCTACAATGAGCAGTTCTTC. Supplemented by reference TRBV14 and TRBJ2-1, the full variable domain reads EAGVTQFPSHSVIEKGQTVTLRCDPISGHDNLYWYRRVMGKEIKFLLHFVKESKQDESGMPNNRFLAERTGGTYSTLKVQPAELEDSGVYFCASRDLQGGSYNEQFFGPGTRLTVL.

This chain links TRBV18 with TRBJ2-7, with unresolved D. Germline assignment: CDR1 KGHSH and CDR2 LQKENI. Trimming cost V 3 bases and J 2 bases, with 5 bases left between them. There are 12 residues in the CDR3. The CDR3 here is CASSPPTYEQYF. CDR3 coding DNA: TGTGCCAGCTCACCCCCTACCTACGAGCAGTACTTC.

This chain joins TRBV6-1 and TRBJ2-7; D is tentatively TRBD1 or TRBD2 (5 bases each). Trimming removed 6 bases from V and 5 bases from J, with 17 bases in between. Germline V gives CDR1 MNHNS, CDR2 SASEGT. CDR3 length equals 14 residues. CDR3 residues: CASRSGTVYDEQYF. In DNA form, the CDR3 reads TGTGCCAGCAGGTCCGGGACGGTCTACGACGAGCAGTACTTC.